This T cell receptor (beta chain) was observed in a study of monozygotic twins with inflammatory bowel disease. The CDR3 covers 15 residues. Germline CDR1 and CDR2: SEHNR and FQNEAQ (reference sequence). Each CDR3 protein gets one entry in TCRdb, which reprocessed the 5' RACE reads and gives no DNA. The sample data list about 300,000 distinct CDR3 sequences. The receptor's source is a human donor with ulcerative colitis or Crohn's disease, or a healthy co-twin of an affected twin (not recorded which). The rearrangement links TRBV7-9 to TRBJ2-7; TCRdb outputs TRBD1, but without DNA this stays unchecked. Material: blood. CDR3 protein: CASSEKGIGSYEQYF.